The entry below describes one TCR beta chain. How the authors handled the data: Cell counts per sample came from amplifying reference gene primers. Assay: immunoSEQ multiplex PCR; the TCRdb copy retains only in-frame clones and omits some. V, J and clone size derive from that table, while D and trimming were established from the DNA sequence. The sample includes about 62,000 clones, over 75% of them seen just once. Patients of the Seattle cohort, enrolled during active infection, were followed longitudinally. This sample is part of a study of blood T cell repertoires in COVID-19. Study-level background: Italy, Spain and the United States were the sources of the convalescent and acute COVID-19 samples. Sources were T cells, B-cell-depleted T cells, or PBMCs; the material itself was cDNA or gDNA.

V gave up 1 base and J gave up 5 bases; unmatched junction bases: 12. Germline V gene sequence: CDR1 SGHRS, CDR2 YFSETQ. The CDR3 length is 17 residues. The receptor's source is a woman aged 55-69 years with COVID-19, enrolled during active disease. The chain joins TRBV5-1 to TRBJ2-7; 10 nucleotides agree with TRBD2. Specimen: peripheral blood. DNA of the CDR3: TGCGCCAGCAGCTTGAAAACTAGCGGGACCCCGGGAAACGAGCAGTACTTC. Translated, it gives CASSLKTSGTPGNEQYF.